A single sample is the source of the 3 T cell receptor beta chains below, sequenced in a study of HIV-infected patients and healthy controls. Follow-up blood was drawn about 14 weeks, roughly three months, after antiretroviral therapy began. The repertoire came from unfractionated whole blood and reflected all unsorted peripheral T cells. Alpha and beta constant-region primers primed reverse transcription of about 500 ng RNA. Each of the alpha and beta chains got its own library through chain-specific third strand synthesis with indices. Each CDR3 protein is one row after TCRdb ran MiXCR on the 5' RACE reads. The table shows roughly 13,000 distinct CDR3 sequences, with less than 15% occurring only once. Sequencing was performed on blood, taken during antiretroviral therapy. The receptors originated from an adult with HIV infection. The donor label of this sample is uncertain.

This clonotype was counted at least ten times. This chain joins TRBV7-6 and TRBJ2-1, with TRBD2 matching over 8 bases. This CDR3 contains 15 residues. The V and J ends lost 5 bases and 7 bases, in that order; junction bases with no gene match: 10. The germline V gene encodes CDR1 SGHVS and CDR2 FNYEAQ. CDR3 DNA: TGTGCCAGCAGCCTCCGTAGCGGGACTAGAAATGAGCAGTTCTTC. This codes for CASSLRSGTRNEQFF.

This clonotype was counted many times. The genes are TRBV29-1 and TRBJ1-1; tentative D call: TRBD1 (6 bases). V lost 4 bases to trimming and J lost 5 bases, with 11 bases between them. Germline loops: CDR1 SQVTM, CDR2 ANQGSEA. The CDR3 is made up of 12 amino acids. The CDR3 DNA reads TGCAGCGTTGGGAGGGGGGGGACTGAAGCTTTCTTT. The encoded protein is CSVGRGGTEAFF.

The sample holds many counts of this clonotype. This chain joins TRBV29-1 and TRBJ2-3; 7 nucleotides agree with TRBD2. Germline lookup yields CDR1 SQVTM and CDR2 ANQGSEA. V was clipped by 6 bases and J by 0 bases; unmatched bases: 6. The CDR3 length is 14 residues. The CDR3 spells CSVQRGASTDTQYF. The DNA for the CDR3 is TGCAGCGTCCAGCGGGGTGCTAGCACAGATACGCAGTATTTT.